This passage covers 2 T cell receptor beta chains from one sample sequenced in a study of CD8 T cells in ankylosing spondylitis. TCRdb processed the 5' RACE reads anew with MiXCR; each CDR3 protein has one entry. This table has under 400,000 distinct CDR3 sequences, approximately 10% appearing once. Sample: blood, either unsorted or a sorted T cell fraction (not recorded which). The receptors originated from a female donor with ankylosing spondylitis or in good health (not recorded which).

This clonotype was counted at least ten times. J is TRBJ2-3 and V is TRBV20-1; 9 bases align to TRBD1. Germline CDR1 reads DFQATT; CDR2 reads SNEGSKA (reference sequence). The CDR3 loop spans 14 amino acids. V dropped 5 bases and J dropped 4; count of bases not matched to a gene: 7. The CDR3 sequence: CSAARDRVADTQYF. As DNA, the CDR3 is TGCAGTGCTGCCCGGGACAGGGTGGCAGATACGCAGTATTTT.

Only a few counts were recorded for this clonotype. The chain employs TRBV27 and TRBJ2-2; D not certain. This CDR3 has 14 residues. The ends were cut back, 0 bases at V and 5 bases at J, with 7 bases in the middle. In germline, CDR1 is MNHEY, CDR2 SMNVEV (reference sequence). CDR3 region: CASSLSRRTGELFF. CDR3 coding DNA: TGTGCCAGCAGTTTATCGCGGCGAACCGGGGAGCTGTTTTTT.